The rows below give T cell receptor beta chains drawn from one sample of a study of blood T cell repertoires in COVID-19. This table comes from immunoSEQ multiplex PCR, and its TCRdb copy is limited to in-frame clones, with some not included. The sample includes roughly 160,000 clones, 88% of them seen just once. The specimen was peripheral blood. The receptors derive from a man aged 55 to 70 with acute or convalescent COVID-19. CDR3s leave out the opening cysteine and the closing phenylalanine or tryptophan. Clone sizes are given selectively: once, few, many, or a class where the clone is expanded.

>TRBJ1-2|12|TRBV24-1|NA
ATSDLSQGYGYT
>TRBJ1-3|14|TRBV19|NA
ASRSGQVISGNTIY
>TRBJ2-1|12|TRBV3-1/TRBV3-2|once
ASSPSGRAGEQF
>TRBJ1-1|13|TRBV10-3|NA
AISEQGDRGSEAF
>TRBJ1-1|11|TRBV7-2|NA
ASSSEGWTEAF
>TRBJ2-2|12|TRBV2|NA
ARTSGRVTGELF
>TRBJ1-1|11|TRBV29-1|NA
SVEAEAGTEAF
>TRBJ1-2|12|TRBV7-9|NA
ASSPQAVSYGYT
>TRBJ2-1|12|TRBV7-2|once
ASSSAGGRNEQF
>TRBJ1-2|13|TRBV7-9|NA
ASSFFTGGIYGYT
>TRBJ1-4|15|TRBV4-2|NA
ASSPTPRGPTNEKLF
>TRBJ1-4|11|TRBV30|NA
AWSGDSGEKLF
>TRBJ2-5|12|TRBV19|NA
ASSIGGQAETQY
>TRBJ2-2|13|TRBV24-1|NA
ATSEIGLPTGELF
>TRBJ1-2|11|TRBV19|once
ASTDNGGYGYT
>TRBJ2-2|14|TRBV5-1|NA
ASSLSGTRGTGELF
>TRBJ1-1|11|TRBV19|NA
ASSIQGVNEAF
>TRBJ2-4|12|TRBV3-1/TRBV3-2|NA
ASSHSGRENIQY
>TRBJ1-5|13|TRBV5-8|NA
ASSLGISGAQPQH
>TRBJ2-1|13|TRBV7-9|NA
ASSSGLAGYNEQF
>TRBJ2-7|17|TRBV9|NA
ASSGPSRDRGLRSYEQY
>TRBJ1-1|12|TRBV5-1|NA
ASSPGTGNTEAF
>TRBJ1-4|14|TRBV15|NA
ATSRDGQGLRVKLF
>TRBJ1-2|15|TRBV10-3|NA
AISEHSQKFSNYGYT
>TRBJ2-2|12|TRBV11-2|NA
ASEGGSNTGELF
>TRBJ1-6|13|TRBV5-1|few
ASSRTGPSNSPLH
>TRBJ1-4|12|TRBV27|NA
ASRGQGGSEKLF
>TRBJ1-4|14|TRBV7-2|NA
ASSLAMTAQGEKLF
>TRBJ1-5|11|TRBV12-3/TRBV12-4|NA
ACRGSRNQPQH
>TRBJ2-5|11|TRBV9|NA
ASSVAQQETQY
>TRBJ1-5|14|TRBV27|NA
ASSFRPGIVNQPQH
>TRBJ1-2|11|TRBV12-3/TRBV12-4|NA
ASSVQGGYGYT
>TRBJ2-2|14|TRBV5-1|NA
ASSLAGQGATGELF
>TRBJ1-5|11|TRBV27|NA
ASSFSVRQPQH
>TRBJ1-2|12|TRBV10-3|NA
AIGSSTANYGYT
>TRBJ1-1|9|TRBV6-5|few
ASSRTGEAF
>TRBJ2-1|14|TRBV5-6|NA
ASTNLREVPYNEQF
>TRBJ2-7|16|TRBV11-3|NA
ASSPGASGRANHYEQY
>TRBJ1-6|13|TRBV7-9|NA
ASSLDRGPNSPLH
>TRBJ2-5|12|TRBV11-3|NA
ASSLRRERETQY
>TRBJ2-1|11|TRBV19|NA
ASSMTSHNEQF